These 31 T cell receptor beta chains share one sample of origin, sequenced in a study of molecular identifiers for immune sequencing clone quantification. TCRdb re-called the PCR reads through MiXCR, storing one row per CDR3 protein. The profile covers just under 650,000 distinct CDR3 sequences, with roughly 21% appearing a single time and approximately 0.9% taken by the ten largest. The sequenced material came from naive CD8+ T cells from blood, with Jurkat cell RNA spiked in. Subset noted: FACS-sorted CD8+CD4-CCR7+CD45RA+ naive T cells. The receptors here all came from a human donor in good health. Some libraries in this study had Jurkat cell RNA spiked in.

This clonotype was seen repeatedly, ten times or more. CDR3 protein: CASSVDPLPREGDEQYF. CDR3 DNA: TGTGCCAGCAGCGTAGACCCATTACCTAGGGAGGGTGACGAGCAGTACTTC. The chain employs TRBV9 and TRBJ2-7; 7 bases line up with TRBD2. In germline, CDR1 is SGDLS, CDR2 YYNGEE. The CDR3 totals 17 residues. Unmatched junction bases numbered 14, after V lost 0 bases and J lost 5 bases.

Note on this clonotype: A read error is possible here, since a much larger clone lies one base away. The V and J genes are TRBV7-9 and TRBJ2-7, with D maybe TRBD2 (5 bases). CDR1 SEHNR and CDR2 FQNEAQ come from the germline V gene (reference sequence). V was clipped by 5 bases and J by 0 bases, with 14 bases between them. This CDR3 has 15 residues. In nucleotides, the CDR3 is TGTGCCAGCAGCCCCAGGACTTTCTCCTCCTACGAGCAGTACTTC. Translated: CASSPRTFSSYEQYF.

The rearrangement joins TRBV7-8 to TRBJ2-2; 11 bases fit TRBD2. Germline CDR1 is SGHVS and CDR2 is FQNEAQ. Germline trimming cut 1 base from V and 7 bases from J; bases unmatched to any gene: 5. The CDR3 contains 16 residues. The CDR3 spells CASSLVLAGAVGELFF. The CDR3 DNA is TGTGCCAGCAGCTTAGTACTAGCGGGGGCAGTCGGGGAGCTGTTTTTT.

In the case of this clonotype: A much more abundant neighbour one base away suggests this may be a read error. In DNA form, the CDR3 reads TGTGCAAGTTACCAGGGGGCCTACACCTTC. It translates to CASYQGAYTF. The chain combines TRBV6-2 or TRBV6-3 with TRBJ1-2, with 8 positions matching TRBD1. In germline, CDR1 is MNHEY, CDR2 SVGEGT. The CDR3 is 10 amino acids.

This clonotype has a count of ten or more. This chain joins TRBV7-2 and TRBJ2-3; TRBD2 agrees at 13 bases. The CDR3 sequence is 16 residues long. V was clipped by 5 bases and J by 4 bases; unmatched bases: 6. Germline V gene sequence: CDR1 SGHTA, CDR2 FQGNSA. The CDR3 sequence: CASSRPTSGRSDTQYF. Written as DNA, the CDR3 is TGTGCCAGCAGCCGCCCGACTAGCGGGAGGTCAGATACGCAGTATTTT.

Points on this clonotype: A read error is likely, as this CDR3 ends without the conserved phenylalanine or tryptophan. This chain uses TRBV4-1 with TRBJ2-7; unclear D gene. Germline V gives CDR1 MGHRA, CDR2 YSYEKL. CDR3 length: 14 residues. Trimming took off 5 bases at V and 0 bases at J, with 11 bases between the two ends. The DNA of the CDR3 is TGCGCCAGCAGCGAAGGACCTCGCTCCTACGAGCAGTACATC. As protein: CASSEGPRSYEQYI.

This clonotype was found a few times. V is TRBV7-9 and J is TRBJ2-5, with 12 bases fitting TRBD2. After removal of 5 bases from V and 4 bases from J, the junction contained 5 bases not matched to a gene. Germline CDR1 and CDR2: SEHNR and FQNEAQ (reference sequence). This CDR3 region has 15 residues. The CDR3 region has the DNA TGTGCCAGCAGCAGACTAGCGGGGGAGAGAGAGACCCAGTACTTC. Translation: CASSRLAGERETQYF.

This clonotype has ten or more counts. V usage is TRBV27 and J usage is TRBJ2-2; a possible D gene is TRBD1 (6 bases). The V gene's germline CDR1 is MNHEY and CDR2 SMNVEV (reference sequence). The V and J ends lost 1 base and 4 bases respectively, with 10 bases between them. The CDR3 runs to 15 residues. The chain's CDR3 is CASSLFLGGTGELFF. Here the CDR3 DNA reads TGTGCCAGCAGTTTATTTTTAGGGGGCACCGGGGAGCTGTTTTTT.

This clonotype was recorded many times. The CDR3 nucleotides are TGTGCCACCAGCAGGGCGGGAGTGAGGGCAGATACGCAGTATTTT. Translating gives CATSRAGVRADTQYF. The chain is built from TRBV15 and TRBJ2-3; 7 bases are shared with TRBD2. This CDR3 is 15 amino acids long. The germline V gene has CDR1 LNHNV and CDR2 YYDKDF (reference sequence). V dropped 3 bases and J dropped 4; count of bases not matched to a gene: 7. The full variable domain, in which reference TRBV15 and TRBJ2-3 provide the parts outside the CDR3, is DAMVIQNPRYQVTQFGKPVTLSCSQTLNHNVMYWYQQKSSQAPKLLFHYYDKDFNNEADTPDNFQSRRPNTSFCFLDIRSPGLGDTAMYLCATSRAGVRADTQYFGPGTRLTVL.

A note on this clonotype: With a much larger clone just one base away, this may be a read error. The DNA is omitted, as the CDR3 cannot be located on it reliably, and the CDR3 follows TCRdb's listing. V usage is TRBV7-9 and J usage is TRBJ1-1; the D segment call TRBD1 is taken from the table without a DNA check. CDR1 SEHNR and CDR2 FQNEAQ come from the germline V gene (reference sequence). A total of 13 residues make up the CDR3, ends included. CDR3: CASSFSGPAEAFF.

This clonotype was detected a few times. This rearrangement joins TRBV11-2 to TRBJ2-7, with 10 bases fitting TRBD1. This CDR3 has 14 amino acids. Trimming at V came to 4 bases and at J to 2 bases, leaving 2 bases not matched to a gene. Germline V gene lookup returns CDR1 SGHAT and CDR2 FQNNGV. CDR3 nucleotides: TGTGCCAGCAGCTGGGACAGGGGCGCCTACGAGCAGTACTTC. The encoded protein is CASSWDRGAYEQYF.

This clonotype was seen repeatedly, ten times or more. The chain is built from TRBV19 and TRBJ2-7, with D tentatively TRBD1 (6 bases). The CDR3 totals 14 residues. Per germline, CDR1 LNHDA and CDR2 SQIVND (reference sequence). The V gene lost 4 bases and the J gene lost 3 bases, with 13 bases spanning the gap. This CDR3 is CASSTRTADYEQYF. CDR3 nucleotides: TGTGCCAGTAGTACCCGGACAGCAGACTACGAGCAGTACTTC.

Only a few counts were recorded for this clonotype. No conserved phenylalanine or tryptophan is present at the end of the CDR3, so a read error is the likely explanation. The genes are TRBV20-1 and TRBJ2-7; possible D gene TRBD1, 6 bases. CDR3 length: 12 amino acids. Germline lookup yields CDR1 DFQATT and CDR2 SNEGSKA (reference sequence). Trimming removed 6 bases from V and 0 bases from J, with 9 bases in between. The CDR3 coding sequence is TGCAGTGCCACAGGGATCTCCTACGAGCAGTACCTC. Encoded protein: CSATGISYEQYL.

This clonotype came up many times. In DNA form, the CDR3 reads TGTGCCAGCAGCCGTGGACTAGCGGGAGTCGGCACAGATACGCAGTATTTT. It is translated as CASSRGLAGVGTDTQYF. The genes are TRBV28 and TRBJ2-3; TRBD2 agrees at 13 bases. The CDR3 is 17 residues long. Germline CDR1 is MDHEN and CDR2 is SYDVKM. V was clipped by 6 bases and J by 1 base; unmatched bases: 7.

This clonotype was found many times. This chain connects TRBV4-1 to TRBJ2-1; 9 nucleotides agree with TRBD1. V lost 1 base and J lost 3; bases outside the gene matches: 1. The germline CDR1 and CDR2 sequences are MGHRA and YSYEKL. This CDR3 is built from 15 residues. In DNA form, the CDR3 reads TGCGCCAGCAGCCAAGGGGGACAGGGCTACAATGAGCAGTTCTTC. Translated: CASSQGGQGYNEQFF.

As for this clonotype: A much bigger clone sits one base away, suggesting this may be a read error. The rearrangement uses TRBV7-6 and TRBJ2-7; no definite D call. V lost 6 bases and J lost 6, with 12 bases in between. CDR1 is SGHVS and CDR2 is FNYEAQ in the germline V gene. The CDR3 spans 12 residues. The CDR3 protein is CASSDPSPEQYF. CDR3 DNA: TGTGCCAGCAGTGACCCTTCGCCCGAGCAGTACTTC.

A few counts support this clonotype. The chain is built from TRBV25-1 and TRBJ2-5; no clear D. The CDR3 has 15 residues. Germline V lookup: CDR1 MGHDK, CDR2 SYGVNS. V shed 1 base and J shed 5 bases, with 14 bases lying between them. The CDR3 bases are TGTGCCAGCAGTGAATTTGAGATCAGTCGTGAGACCCAGTACTTC. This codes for CASSEFEISRETQYF.

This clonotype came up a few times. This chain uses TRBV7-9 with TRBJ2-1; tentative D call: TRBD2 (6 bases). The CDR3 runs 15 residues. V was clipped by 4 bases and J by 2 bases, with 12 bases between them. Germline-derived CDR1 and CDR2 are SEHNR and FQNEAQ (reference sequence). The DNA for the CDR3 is TGTGCCAGCAGCTCACCCCTAGCGACCTACAATGAGCAGTTCTTC. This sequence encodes CASSSPLATYNEQFF.

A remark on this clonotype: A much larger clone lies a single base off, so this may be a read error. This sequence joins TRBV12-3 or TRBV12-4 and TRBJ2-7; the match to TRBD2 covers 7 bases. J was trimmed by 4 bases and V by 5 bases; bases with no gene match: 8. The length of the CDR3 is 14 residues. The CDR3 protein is CASSERGLLYEQYF. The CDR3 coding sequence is TGTGCCAGCAGTGAAAGGGGACTACTGTACGAGCAGTACTTC.

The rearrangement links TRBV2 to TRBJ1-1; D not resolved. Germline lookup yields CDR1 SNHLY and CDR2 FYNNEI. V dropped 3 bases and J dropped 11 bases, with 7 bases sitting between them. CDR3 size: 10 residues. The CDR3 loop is CASSDVEAFF. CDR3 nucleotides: TGTGCCAGCAGTGACGTTGAGGCTTTCTTT.

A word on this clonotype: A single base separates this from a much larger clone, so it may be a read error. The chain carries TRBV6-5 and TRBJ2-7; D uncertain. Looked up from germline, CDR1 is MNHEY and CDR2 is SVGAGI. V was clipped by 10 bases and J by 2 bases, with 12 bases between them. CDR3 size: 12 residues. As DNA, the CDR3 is TGTGCCAACATCACGGGCGCCTACGAGCAGTACTTC. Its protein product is CANITGAYEQYF.

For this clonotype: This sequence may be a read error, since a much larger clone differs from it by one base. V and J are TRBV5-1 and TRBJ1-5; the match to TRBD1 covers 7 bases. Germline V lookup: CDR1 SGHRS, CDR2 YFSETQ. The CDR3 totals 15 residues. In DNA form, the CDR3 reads TGCGCCAGCAGCTTCACAGGGGACTACAATCAGCCCCGGCATTTT. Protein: CASSFTGDYNQPRHF.

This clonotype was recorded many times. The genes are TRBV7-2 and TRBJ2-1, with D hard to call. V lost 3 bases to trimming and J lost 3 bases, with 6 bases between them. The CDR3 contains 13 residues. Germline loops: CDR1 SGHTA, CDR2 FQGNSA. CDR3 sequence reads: CASSLAVYNEQFF. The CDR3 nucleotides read TGTGCCAGCAGCTTGGCTGTCTACAATGAGCAGTTCTTC. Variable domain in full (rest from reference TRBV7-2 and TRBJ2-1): GAGVSQSPSNKVTEKGKDVELRCDPISGHTALYWYRQSLGQGLEFLIYFQGNSAPDKSGLPSDRFSAERTGGSVSTLTIQRTQQEDSAVYLCASSLAVYNEQFFGPGTRLTVL.

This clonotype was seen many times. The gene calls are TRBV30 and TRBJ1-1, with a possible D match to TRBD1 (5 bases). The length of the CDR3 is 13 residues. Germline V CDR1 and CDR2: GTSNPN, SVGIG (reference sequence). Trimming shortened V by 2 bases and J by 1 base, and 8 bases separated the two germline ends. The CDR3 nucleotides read TGTGCCTGGAGTCAGGGATCGAACACTGAAGCTTTCTTT. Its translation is CAWSQGSNTEAFF.

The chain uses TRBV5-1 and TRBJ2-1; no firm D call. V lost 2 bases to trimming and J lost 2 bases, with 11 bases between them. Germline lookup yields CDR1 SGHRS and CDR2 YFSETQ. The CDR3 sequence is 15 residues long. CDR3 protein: CASSFFRNAYNEQFF. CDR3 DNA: TGCGCCAGCAGCTTCTTCCGGAACGCCTACAATGAGCAGTTCTTC.

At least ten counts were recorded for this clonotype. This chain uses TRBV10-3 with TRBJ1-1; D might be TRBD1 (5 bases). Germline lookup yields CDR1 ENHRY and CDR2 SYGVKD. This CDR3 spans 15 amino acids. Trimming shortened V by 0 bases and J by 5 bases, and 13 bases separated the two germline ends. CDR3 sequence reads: CAISESIGGVTEAFF. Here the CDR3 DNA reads TGTGCCATCAGTGAGTCGATCGGGGGGGTTACTGAAGCTTTCTTT.

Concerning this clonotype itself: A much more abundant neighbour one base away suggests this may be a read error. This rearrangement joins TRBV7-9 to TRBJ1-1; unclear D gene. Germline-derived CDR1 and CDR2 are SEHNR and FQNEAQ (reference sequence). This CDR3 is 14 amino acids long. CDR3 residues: CASSHEIVNTGAFF. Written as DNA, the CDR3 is TGTGCCAGCAGTCACGAAATCGTGAACACTGGAGCTTTCTTT.

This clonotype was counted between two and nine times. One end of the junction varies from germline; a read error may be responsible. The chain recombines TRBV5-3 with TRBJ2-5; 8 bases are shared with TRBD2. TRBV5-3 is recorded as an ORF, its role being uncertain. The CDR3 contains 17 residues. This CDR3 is CASSFSGGRAGGETQYF. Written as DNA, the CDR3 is TGTGCCAGCAGCTTCTCGGGGGGGAGGGCTGGGGGAGAGACCCAGTACTTC.

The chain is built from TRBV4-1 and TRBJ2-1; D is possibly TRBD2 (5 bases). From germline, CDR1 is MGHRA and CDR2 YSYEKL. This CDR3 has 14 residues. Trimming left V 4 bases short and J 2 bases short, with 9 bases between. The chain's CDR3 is CASSLVLAYNEQFF. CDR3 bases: TGCGCCAGCAGCCTCGTACTAGCCTACAATGAGCAGTTCTTC.

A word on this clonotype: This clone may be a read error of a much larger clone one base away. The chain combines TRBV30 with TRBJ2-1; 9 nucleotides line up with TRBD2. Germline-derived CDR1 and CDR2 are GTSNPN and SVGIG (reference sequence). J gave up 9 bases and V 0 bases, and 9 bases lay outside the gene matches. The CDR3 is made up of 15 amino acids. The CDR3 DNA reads TGTGCCTGGAGTGTATGGGCGGGAGGGTCCGGTGAGCAGTTCTTC. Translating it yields CAWSVWAGGSGEQFF.

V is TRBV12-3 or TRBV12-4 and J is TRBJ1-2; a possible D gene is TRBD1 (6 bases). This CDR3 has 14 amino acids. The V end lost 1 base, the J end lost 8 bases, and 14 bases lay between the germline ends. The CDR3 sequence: CASSLGGRMVGYTF. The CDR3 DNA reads TGTGCCAGCAGTTTAGGGGGGCGTATGGTGGGCTACACCTTC.